This TCR beta chain was profiled in a study of blood T cell repertoires in COVID-19. In the study overall: Acute and convalescent COVID-19 samples came from the United States, Italy and Spain. T cells, B-cell-depleted T cells, or PBMCs supplied cDNA or gDNA.

CDR1 SGHVS and CDR2 FQNEAQ come from the germline V gene. Unmatched junction bases numbered 13, after V lost 2 bases and J lost 3 bases. CDR3 length equals 18 residues. Authors' analysis steps: Estimates of nucleated cell counts were drawn from the amplification of reference gene primers. TCRdb keeps only in-frame clones here, not all; method: immunoSEQ multiplex PCR. That table is the source of V, J and clone size, and D and trimming were worked out from the DNA. The data show under 75,000 clones, about 80% seen once. The sample taken for sequencing was peripheral blood. The genes are TRBV7-8 and TRBJ2-1; 7 bases are a match to TRBD2. This TCR was sampled from a man in his 70s who had recovered from COVID-19. The CDR3 DNA is TGTGCCAGCAGCTTACGGTGGTTGCGGGAGTCAGTCTACAATGAGCAGTTCTTC. Protein product: CASSLRWLRESVYNEQFF.